The next 9 T cell receptor beta chains were all read from a single sample in a study of blood T cell repertoires in COVID-19. Assay used: immunoSEQ multiplex PCR; TCRdb lists only in-frame clones, some missing. The table shows roughly 120,000 clones, with roughly 88% occurring only once. The specimen sequenced was peripheral blood. These receptors were collected from a woman in her seventies with acute or convalescent COVID-19.

V usage is TRBV4-1 and J usage is TRBJ2-5, with 7 bases lining up with TRBD1. V shed 0 bases and J 5 bases; nucleotides not matched to a gene: 6. The CDR3 consists of 15 residues. Germline-derived CDR1 and CDR2 are MGHRA and YSYEKL. In DNA, the CDR3 is TGCGCCAGCAGCCAAGAGACAGGGTCGAGGGAGACCCAGTACTTC. Translation: CASSQETGSRETQYF.

The chain carries TRBV28 and TRBJ1-1; 7 positions agree with TRBD1. Germline V lookup: CDR1 MDHEN, CDR2 SYDVKM. The CDR3 has 15 amino acids. V was pared by 9 bases and J by 13 bases, with 23 bases of the junction left unmatched. The CDR3 loop reads CASVKGSPEAAGGFF. CDR3 sequence (DNA): TGTGCCAGTGTGAAGGGTAGCCCGGAGGCCGCAGGGGGTTTCTTT.

There are a few counts of this clone. This chain uses TRBV9 with TRBJ2-2; D unresolved. Between the trimmed V and J ends, which lost 4 bases and 1 base, there was a span of 5 bases. Germline CDR1 SGDLS, CDR2 YYNGEE. This CDR3 contains 13 residues. CDR3 sequence: CASSPQNTGELFF. DNA for the CDR3: TGTGCCAGCAGCCCCCAGAACACCGGGGAGCTGTTTTTT.

This chain links TRBV2 with TRBJ1-2; D might be TRBD1 (6 bases). Germline loops: CDR1 SNHLY, CDR2 FYNNEI. V was cut by 7 bases and J by 0 bases, with 15 bases left in between. This CDR3 region has 15 residues. The CDR3 coding sequence is TGTGCCAGCACCCTTAAGGGACATTCTAACTATGGCTACACCTTC. Translated, it gives CASTLKGHSNYGYTF.

The gene calls are TRBV2 and TRBJ1-2; D is perhaps TRBD1 (6 bases). V lost 7 bases and J lost 5, with 17 bases in between. The CDR3 loop spans 14 amino acids. Germline V gene data show CDR1 as SNHLY and CDR2 as FYNNEI. This CDR3 is CASTQRGGGYGYTF. The DNA for the CDR3 is TGTGCCAGCACCCAAAGGGGGGGAGGGTATGGCTACACCTTC. The whole variable domain, filled in from reference TRBV2 and TRBJ1-2, reads EPEVTQTPSHQVTQMGQEVILRCVPISNHLYFYWYRQILGQKVEFLVSFYNNEISEKSEIFDDQFSVERPDGSNFTLKIRSTKLEDSAMYFCASTQRGGGYGYTFGSGTRLTVV.

The chain couples TRBV28 to TRBJ1-1, with TRBD1 matching 7 bases. This CDR3 contains 18 residues. Germline V gene sequence: CDR1 MDHEN, CDR2 SYDVKM. With V trimmed by 5 bases and J by 5 bases, 20 bases remained unmatched. The CDR3 region is CASSPPTADRARGTEAFF. CDR3 nucleotide sequence: TGTGCCAGCAGTCCCCCTACAGCCGACAGGGCCCGGGGGACTGAAGCTTTCTTT.

This sequence joins TRBV27 and TRBJ2-3, with 9 bases aligning to TRBD2. The V and J ends lost 5 bases and 4 bases, in that order; junction bases with no gene match: 4. CDR3 length: 14 amino acids. The germline gives CDR1 MNHEY, CDR2 SMNVEV (reference sequence). The CDR3 region has the DNA TGTGCCAGCAGTCCGTGGACTAGCGCAGATACGCAGTATTTT. This sequence encodes CASSPWTSADTQYF.

The chain carries TRBV2 and TRBJ2-1, with TRBD2 matching over 8 bases. CDR3 size: 15 residues. Germline CDR1 reads SNHLY; CDR2 reads FYNNEI. V was clipped by 0 bases and J by 9 bases; unmatched bases: 7. The CDR3 region has the DNA TGTGCCAGCAGTGAAGCCCCGGGGGGGCCCGGTGAGCAGTTCTTC. It codes for CASSEAPGGPGEQFF.

This clone has a single count. The chain is built from TRBV2 and TRBJ1-2; 7 positions agree with TRBD1. V was pared by 7 bases and J by 4 bases, with 3 bases of the junction left unmatched. Germline CDR1 is SNHLY and CDR2 is FYNNEI. The CDR3 spans 12 residues. This chain's CDR3 is CASTGTVYGYTF. CDR3 DNA sequence: TGTGCCAGCACCGGGACAGTCTATGGCTACACCTTC.